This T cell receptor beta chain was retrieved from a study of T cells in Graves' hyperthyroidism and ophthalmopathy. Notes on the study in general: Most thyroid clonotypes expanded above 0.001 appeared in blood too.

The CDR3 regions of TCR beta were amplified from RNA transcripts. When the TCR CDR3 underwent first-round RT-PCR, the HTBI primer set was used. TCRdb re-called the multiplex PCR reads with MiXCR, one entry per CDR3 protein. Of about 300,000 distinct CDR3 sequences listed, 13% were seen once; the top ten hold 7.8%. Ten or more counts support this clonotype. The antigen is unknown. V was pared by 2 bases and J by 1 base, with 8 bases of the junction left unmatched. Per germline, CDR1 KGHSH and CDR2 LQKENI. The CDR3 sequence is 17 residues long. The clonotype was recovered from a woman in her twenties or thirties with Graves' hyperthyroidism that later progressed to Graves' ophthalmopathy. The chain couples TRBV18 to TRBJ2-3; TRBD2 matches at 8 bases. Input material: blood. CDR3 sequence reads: CASSPFAAGGRTDTQYF. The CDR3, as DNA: TGTGCCAGCTCACCATTTGCCGCGGGAGGACGCACAGATACGCAGTATTTT.